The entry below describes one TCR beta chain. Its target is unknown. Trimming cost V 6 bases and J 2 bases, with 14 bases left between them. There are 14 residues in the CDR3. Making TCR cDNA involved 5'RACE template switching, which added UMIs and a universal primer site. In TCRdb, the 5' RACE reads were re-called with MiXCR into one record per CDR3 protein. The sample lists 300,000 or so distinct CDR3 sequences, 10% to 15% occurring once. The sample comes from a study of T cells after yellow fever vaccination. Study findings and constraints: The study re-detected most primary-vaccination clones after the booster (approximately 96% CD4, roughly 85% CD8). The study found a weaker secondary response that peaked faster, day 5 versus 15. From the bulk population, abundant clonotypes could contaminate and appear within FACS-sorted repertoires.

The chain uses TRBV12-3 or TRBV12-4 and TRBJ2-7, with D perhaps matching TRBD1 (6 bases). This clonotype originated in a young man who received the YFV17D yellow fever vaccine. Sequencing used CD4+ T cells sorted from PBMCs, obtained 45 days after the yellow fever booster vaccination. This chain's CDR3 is CASSDGAGAYEQYF. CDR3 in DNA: TGTGCCAGCAGCGATGGCGCAGGGGCCTACGAGCAGTACTTC.